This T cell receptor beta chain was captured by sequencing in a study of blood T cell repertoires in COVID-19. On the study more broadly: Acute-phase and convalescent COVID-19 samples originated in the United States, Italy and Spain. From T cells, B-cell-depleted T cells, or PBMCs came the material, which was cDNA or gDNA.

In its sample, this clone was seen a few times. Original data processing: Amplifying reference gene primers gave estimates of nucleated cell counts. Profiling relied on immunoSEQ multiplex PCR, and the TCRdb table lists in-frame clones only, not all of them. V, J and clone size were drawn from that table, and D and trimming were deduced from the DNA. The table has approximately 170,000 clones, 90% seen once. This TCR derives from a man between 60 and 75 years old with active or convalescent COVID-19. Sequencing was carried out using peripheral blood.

DNA of the CDR3: TGTGCCAGCAGGTCCCAGGGGAACGAGCAGTACTTC. Its translation is CASRSQGNEQYF. The V and J genes are TRBV2 and TRBJ2-7; D might be TRBD1 (6 bases). This CDR3 has 12 amino acids. Looked up from germline, CDR1 is SNHLY and CDR2 is FYNNEI. The V and J ends lost 6 bases and 5 bases respectively, with 11 bases between them.